Sequencing of this TCR beta chain was carried out in a study of regulatory T cells in long-lasting Graves disease. Germline CDR1 is MDHEN and CDR2 is SYDVKM. This CDR3 comprises 14 residues. V was pared by 5 bases and J by 5 bases, with 15 bases between. Combining iRepertoire HTBI primers with Arm-PCR of CDR3 regions, the authors built TCR beta libraries. TCRdb independently ran MiXCR on the multiplex PCR reads; one entry per CDR3 protein. The sample holds 410,000 or so distinct CDR3 sequences, 14% to 15% seen once. The table lists this clonotype with many counts. Antigen unknown. Time point defined: newly diagnosed GD, antithyroid drugs for less than 3 months. TCR sequences were obtained from RNA taken from PBMCs. General study findings and limits: Small sample size may have lowered accuracy. Graves' patients with persistent disease showed TCR diversity lower than patients newly diagnosed.

The same sample was also studied in work on T cells in Graves' hyperthyroidism and ophthalmopathy. From that report: Most expanded thyroid clonotypes above 0.001 recurred in blood.

This sample comprised peripheral blood mononuclear cells (PBMCs), obtained at new diagnosis, from a patient treated with antithyroid drugs. The source is a young woman with Graves disease. The J gene is TRBJ1-2, the V gene TRBV28; no firm D call. The CDR3 DNA follows: TGTGCCAGCAGTGTACCCCCTACAGAGTATGGCTACACCTTC. This sequence encodes CASSVPPTEYGYTF.